The present entry profiles one T cell receptor beta chain with its context. Its antigen remains unknown. The entry originates in a study of cytomegalovirus exposure and HLA in healthy donors. Researchers ran the PCR with 60 Vbeta and 13 Jbeta primers. Repertoires were generated with immunoSEQ multiplex PCR, while TCRdb's copy carries only in-frame clones and drops some. The profile covers 55,000 to 65,000 clones, with roughly nine tenths appearing a single time and about 1.6% taken by the ten largest. There are 12 residues in the CDR3. V was trimmed by 5 bases and J by 7 bases, leaving 12 bases between them. Germline CDR1 is SGHAT and CDR2 is FQNNGV. Study-level results: TCR beta chains numbering some 150 were designated cytomegalovirus-associated.

Sequencing was done on a sample of PBMCs. J is TRBJ2-7 and V is TRBV11-2; TRBD2 is a possible D gene (6 bases). The sequence derives from a man younger than 45 in good health and CMV-seropositive. The CDR3 DNA sequence: TGTGCCAGCAGCCCCGGGACTTTAGAGCAGTACTTC. As protein: CASSPGTLEQYF.